This T cell receptor beta chain was profiled in a study of T-cell reconstitution after alpha-beta-depleted transplantation in children. Study outcomes and limitations: The origin of alpha-beta T cells about two months after transplant was reportedly several hundred expanded graft clones. There were some patients whose high TCRbeta diversity at day 60 came from surviving recipient T cells and thymic progenitors. Hyperexpanded clones declined; after one year, newly produced T cells mostly supplied diversity.

Unique molecular identifiers were used to barcode this TCRbeta library. TCRdb redid the calling of the PCR reads with MiXCR, one entry per CDR3 protein. The table lists 90,000 to 100,000 distinct CDR3 sequences, less than 25% of them singletons. In its sample, this clonotype was seen a few times. As yet, its antigen is unknown. V dropped 0 bases and J dropped 0 bases, with 6 bases sitting between them. There are 15 residues in the CDR3. Germline lookup yields CDR1 LGHNA and CDR2 YSLEER. The sample here was PBMCs, taken before TCRalphabeta/CD19-depleted stem cell transplant. The TCR originated in a boy under 10 years old with acute lymphoblastic leukemia, due to receive a stem cell transplant. The genes are TRBV4-3 and TRBJ2-1; D is possibly TRBD1 (5 bases). In DNA form, the CDR3 reads TGCGCCAGCAGCCAAGATCAGGGCTCCTACAATGAGCAGTTCTTC. Translation gives CASSQDQGSYNEQFF.